A selection of T cell receptor beta chains follows, all from one sample in a study of OX40 agonist ivuxolimab in advanced cancers. Repertoires were generated with immunoSEQ multiplex PCR, while TCRdb's copy carries only in-frame clones and drops some. The repertoire holds some 20,000 clones, with 76% as singletons. Specimen: CD4+ or CD8+ T cells sorted from blood, collected in a trial of the OX40 agonist ivuxolimab. Every receptor here comes from an adult with an advanced solid tumor such as melanoma, head and neck, liver or kidney cancer. Each CDR3 is given with its conserved first and last residue. Each record gives: J gene, clone size, V gene, D gene, CDR3 DNA, CDR3 protein. The D gene is left open where the match is weak. A row's size may be missing; if present it is once, few, many or a size class.

>TRBJ2-5|NA|TRBV9|TRBD1
TGTGCCAGCAGCGGGACAGGAAACCAAGAGACCCAGTACTTC
CASSGTGNQETQYF
>TRBJ1-2|NA|TRBV19|TRBD1
TGTGCCAGTAGTTATTCCGGGACAGGGGGATTGAATGGCTACACCTTC
CASSYSGTGGLNGYTF
>TRBJ2-7|few|TRBV7-6|TRBD2
TGTGCCAGCAGCTTAGCACTAGCGGGAGCCTCCTACGAGCAGTACTTC
CASSLALAGASYEQYF
>TRBJ2-7|NA|TRBV7-6|TRBD2
TGTGCCAGCAGCCAGCGGGGGGGGAGCGAGCAGTACTTC
CASSQRGGSEQYF
>TRBJ1-4|once|TRBV6-1|TRBD1
TGTGCCACCTCCAGGACAGGGAAACATGAAAAACTGTTTTTT
CATSRTGKHEKLFF
>TRBJ2-7|NA|TRBV27|TRBD2
TGTGCCAGCCGGGACTACAATTACTACGAGCAGTACTTC
CASRDYNYYEQYF
>TRBJ2-1|few|TRBV27|TRBD2
TGTGCCAGCAGTTTCGGGGGGGACGGTGAGCAGTTCTTC
CASSFGGDGEQFF
>TRBJ2-1|NA|TRBV27|NA
TGTGCCAGCAGTTTATCGCGGAATGAGCAGTTCTTC
CASSLSRNEQFF
>TRBJ1-5|NA|TRBV6-5|NA
TGTGCCAGCAGCAAAGGACACGAAAATCAGCCCCAGCATTTT
CASSKGHENQPQHF
>TRBJ2-7|NA|TRBV2|NA
TGTGCCAGCACCGGGTCCTACGAGCAGTACTTC
CASTGSYEQYF
>TRBJ1-1|NA|TRBV4-1|NA
TGCGCCAGCAGCAGACCTCGGGGGCTGAACACTGAAGCTTTCTTT
CASSRPRGLNTEAFF
>TRBJ1-2|NA|TRBV7-9|NA
TGTGCCAGCAGCTTACCGGAGACAGCAGCGCAGTATGGCTACACCTTC
CASSLPETAAQYGYTF
>TRBJ1-2|NA|TRBV12-5|NA
TGTGCTAGTGGTTTGGGACAGATGAGGGGGGGCTACACCTTC
CASGLGQMRGGYTF
>TRBJ2-7|once|TRBV27|NA
TGTGCCAGCAGTGGGGCCGGGAACTACGAGCAGTACTTC
CASSGAGNYEQYF
>TRBJ2-3|NA|TRBV4-2|NA
TGTGCCAGCAGCCAAGATTGGCCGAGTGCAGATACGCAGTATTTT
CASSQDWPSADTQYF
>TRBJ1-4|NA|TRBV27|NA
TGTGCCAGCAGTTCCCTCACGAAGTGGGCGATGAATGAAAAACTGTTTTTT
CASSSLTKWAMNEKLFF
>TRBJ2-2|NA|TRBV7-9|NA
TGTGCCAGCACTTCGGGGACCGGGGAGCTGTTTTTT
CASTSGTGELFF
>TRBJ2-1|NA|TRBV9|TRBD2
TGTGCCAGCAGCTCCCGGGAGGTGGAGCAGTTCTTC
CASSSREVEQFF
>TRBJ2-1|NA|TRBV9|TRBD1
TGTGCCAGCAGCGTAGCCGGGACAGGCTCTAACAATGAGCAGTTCTTC
CASSVAGTGSNNEQFF
>TRBJ2-7|NA|TRBV9|NA
TGTGCCAGCAGCGCTCTACCCTTCAACGATAGGCAGTACTTC
CASSALPFNDRQYF
>TRBJ1-5|NA|TRBV9|TRBD1
TGTGCCAGCAGCGTAGCCGGACAGGGGAATCAGCCCCAGCATTTT
CASSVAGQGNQPQHF
>TRBJ2-7|NA|TRBV28|TRBD1
TGTGCCAGCAGTTTATCCAGGACAGGGGCCTACGAGCAGTACTTC
CASSLSRTGAYEQYF
>TRBJ1-2|few|TRBV9|NA
TGTGCCAGCAGCGTAGATGGGGGGCGCTATGGCTACACCTTC
CASSVDGGRYGYTF
>TRBJ1-4|NA|TRBV29-1|TRBD1
TGCAGCGTTGAACGACAGGGGTTTAATGAAAAACTGTTTTTT
CSVERQGFNEKLFF
>TRBJ1-1|few|TRBV19|NA
TGTGCCAGTAGACCCCGGGGCTACACTGAAGCTTTCTTT
CASRPRGYTEAFF
>TRBJ1-4|NA|TRBV11-2|NA
TGTGCCAGCAGCTTCCCCGGAAATGAAAAACTGTTTTTT
CASSFPGNEKLFF
>TRBJ2-2|NA|TRBV29-1|NA
TGCAGCGTGAGGTTACCGAACACCGGGGAGCTGTTTTTT
CSVRLPNTGELFF
>TRBJ1-1|medium-sized|TRBV19|NA
TGTGCCAGTAGTATCTCGGCGAACACTGAAGCTTTCTTT
CASSISANTEAFF